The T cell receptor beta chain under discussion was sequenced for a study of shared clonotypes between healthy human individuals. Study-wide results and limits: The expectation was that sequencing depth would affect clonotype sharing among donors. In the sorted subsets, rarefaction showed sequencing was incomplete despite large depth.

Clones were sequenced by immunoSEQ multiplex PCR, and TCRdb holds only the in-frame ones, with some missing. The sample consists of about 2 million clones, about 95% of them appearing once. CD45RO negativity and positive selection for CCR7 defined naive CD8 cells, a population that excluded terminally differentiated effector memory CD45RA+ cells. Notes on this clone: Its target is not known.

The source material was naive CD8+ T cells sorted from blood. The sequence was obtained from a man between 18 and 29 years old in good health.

CDR3 coding DNA: TGTGCCAGCAGCTCGTGGACAGGGGAATACGAGCAGTACTTC. It is translated as CASSSWTGEYEQYF. The chain links TRBV13 to TRBJ2-7; 9 bases line up with TRBD1. The germline V gene encodes CDR1 PRHDT and CDR2 FYEKMQ (reference sequence). The V segment lost 4 bases and the J segment 4 bases; nucleotides outside the gene matches: 5. The CDR3 sequence is 14 residues long.